Each of the 32 T cell receptor beta chains below was sequenced from the same sample in a study of molecular identifiers for immune sequencing clone quantification. TCRdb reprocessed the PCR reads via MiXCR and lists one record per CDR3 protein. The sample holds around 460,000 distinct CDR3 sequences, around 23% seen once. The sequencing sample was made of naive CD8+ T cells from blood, with Jurkat cell RNA spiked in. Subset denoted: FACS-sorted CD8+CD4-CCR7+CD45RA+ naive T cells. These receptors originate from a human donor in good health. Some libraries in this study had Jurkat cell RNA spiked in.

The table lists this clonotype with many counts. The chain uses TRBV5-1 and TRBJ2-4; TRBD1 might be the D (5 bases). This CDR3 has 16 amino acids. Germline V gene lookup returns CDR1 SGHRS and CDR2 YFSETQ. V gave up 0 bases and J gave up 3 bases, with 13 bases separating them. The CDR3 loop reads CASSLVGRADKNIQYF. The CDR3 DNA reads as TGCGCCAGCAGCTTGGTGGGCAGGGCTGACAAAAACATTCAGTACTTC.

A few counts support this clonotype. V is TRBV27 and J is TRBJ2-2, with D uncertain. The length of the CDR3 is 15 residues. Trimming removed 0 bases from V and 1 base from J, with 6 bases in between. Germline values: CDR1 MNHEY, CDR2 SMNVEV (reference sequence). CDR3 sequence reads: CASSLSPRNTGELFF. CDR3 nucleotide sequence: TGTGCCAGCAGTTTATCCCCCAGGAACACCGGGGAGCTGTTTTTT.

This clonotype was seen a few times. The chain combines TRBV4-2 with TRBJ1-4, with D perhaps matching TRBD1 (6 bases). Trimming removed 1 base from V and 3 bases from J, with 15 bases in between. This CDR3 is built from 17 residues. Germline V gene sequence: CDR1 LGHNA, CDR2 YNFKEQ. CDR3 sequence (DNA): TGTGCCAGCAGCCAAGTCTTAGTGGGACAAGCTAATGAAAAACTGTTTTTT. It translates to CASSQVLVGQANEKLFF.

This clonotype was counted at least ten times. V gene TRBV27 combines with J gene TRBJ2-5; 7 positions match TRBD1. Germline CDR1 is MNHEY and CDR2 is SMNVEV (reference sequence). This CDR3 is 13 amino acids long. Losses at the gene ends were 6 bases for V and 1 base for J; bases not matched to a gene: 2. This CDR3 reads CASRGTAQETQYF. CDR3 nucleotide sequence: TGTGCCAGCAGGGGGACAGCCCAAGAGACCCAGTACTTC.

The chain has TRBV3-1 and TRBJ2-1, with 8 bases fitting TRBD2. Per germline, CDR1 LGHDT and CDR2 YNNKEL (reference sequence). The CDR3 is made up of 15 amino acids. Trimming removed 1 base from V and 9 bases from J; junction bases left unmatched: 8. CDR3 nucleotide sequence: TGTGCCAGCAGCCAAGTTACTAGCGGTAAAGGTGAGCAGTTCTTC. Its protein product is CASSQVTSGKGEQFF.

Many counts were recorded for this clonotype. Here the CDR3 DNA reads TGCAGCTCATTGCGGGGGGAGTCCTACAATGAGCAGTTCTTC. Translated, it gives CSSLRGESYNEQFF. The rearrangement joins TRBV29-1 to TRBJ2-1; 8 bases align to TRBD2. The germline V gene encodes CDR1 SQVTM and CDR2 ANQGSEA. The CDR3 consists of 14 residues. The V gene end was trimmed by 8 bases and the J gene end by 1 base; junction bases not matched to a gene: 7.

The rearrangement uses TRBV27 and TRBJ1-1; D not certain. The V gene's germline CDR1 is MNHEY and CDR2 SMNVEV (reference sequence). V shed 5 bases and J shed 5 bases, with 12 bases lying between them. There are 13 residues in the CDR3. CDR3 bases: TGTGCCAGCAGTCCCCTTCCTCGTACTGAAGCTTTCTTT. Translation gives CASSPLPRTEAFF.

Points on this clonotype: Likely a read error: the CDR3 ends without its conserved phenylalanine or tryptophan. The rearrangement links TRBV19 to TRBJ2-3; the D is unclear. The ends were cut back, 4 bases at V and 4 bases at J, with 6 bases in the middle. Germline V gene data show CDR1 as LNHDA and CDR2 as SQIVND (reference sequence). The CDR3 spans 12 residues. CDR3 sequence: CASSTNSDTQYC. The CDR3, as DNA: TGTGCCAGTAGTACGAATTCAGATACGCAGTATTGT.

The chain joins TRBV4-3 to TRBJ2-5; D perhaps matches TRBD1 (5 bases). Between the trimmed V and J ends, which lost 0 bases and 4 bases, there was a span of 21 bases. The CDR3 loop spans 18 amino acids. Germline lookup yields CDR1 LGHNA and CDR2 YSLEER. CDR3 sequence: CASSQDVSGRVFPETQYF. The CDR3 region has the DNA TGCGCCAGCAGCCAAGATGTTTCGGGCAGGGTATTCCCAGAGACCCAGTACTTC.

For this clonotype: A much more abundant neighbour one base away suggests this may be a read error. The CDR3 here is CASSQDGGGLTDTQHF. In nucleotides, the CDR3 is TGCGCCAGCAGCCAAGATGGCGGGGGACTCACAGATACGCAGCATTTT. This rearrangement joins TRBV4-1 to TRBJ2-3; a possible D gene is TRBD1 (5 bases). The DNA end is more similar to TRBJ1-5, so the J call may be wrong. The CDR3 is made up of 16 amino acids. CDR1 and CDR2 from the germline V gene are MGHRA and YSYEKL.

The rearrangement uses TRBV5-5 and TRBJ2-7, with D possibly being TRBD1 (6 bases). V was cut by 4 bases and J by 0 bases, with 11 bases left in between. The V gene's germline CDR1 is SGHKS and CDR2 YYEKEE (reference sequence). There are 14 residues in the CDR3. The CDR3 spells CASSPDRTSYEQYF. The CDR3 DNA reads TGTGCCAGCAGCCCTGACAGGACCTCCTACGAGCAGTACTTC.

This clonotype was recorded a few times. The chain employs TRBV6-1 and TRBJ2-5; 8 nucleotides align to TRBD2. The CDR3 contains 15 residues. Trimming at V came to 6 bases and at J to 3 bases, leaving 9 bases not matched to a gene. Germline V gives CDR1 MNHNS, CDR2 SASEGT. The CDR3 loop is CASSKYSGTEETQYF. CDR3 sequence (DNA): TGTGCCAGCAGCAAGTATAGCGGGACCGAAGAGACCCAGTACTTC.

A remark on this clonotype: A much larger clone differs by one base, so this may be a read error. The chain links TRBV29-1 to TRBJ2-3; possible D gene TRBD1, 5 bases. This CDR3 region has 10 residues. From germline, CDR1 is SQVTM and CDR2 ANQGSEA. This CDR3 is CCVRVDTQYF. As DNA, the CDR3 is TGCTGCGTCAGGGTAGATACGCAGTATTTT.

This clonotype was counted a single time. This may stem from a read error, because a much larger clone lies one nucleotide away. The chain joins TRBV6-5 to TRBJ2-5, with no clear D. CDR3 length: 15 amino acids. Trimming pared 4 bases from V and 1 base from J, leaving 13 bases between. Germline-derived CDR1 and CDR2 are MNHEY and SVGAGI. This CDR3 reads CASSCSQNSQETQYF. The DNA for the CDR3 is TGTGCCAGCAGTTGCTCTCAGAATTCCCAAGAGACCCAGTACTTC.

This clonotype was recorded a few times. V and J are TRBV11-2 and TRBJ2-3, with D perhaps given as TRBD1 or TRBD2 (6 bases each). Deletions cut 1 base from V and 0 bases from J, with 14 bases between. This CDR3 is 17 amino acids long. From germline, CDR1 is SGHAT and CDR2 FQNNGV. CDR3 region: CASSLGRGWPSTDTQYF. As DNA, the CDR3 is TGTGCCAGCAGCTTAGGGAGGGGGTGGCCCAGCACAGATACGCAGTATTTT.

The V gene is TRBV9, the J gene TRBJ2-7; D is undetermined. Looked up from germline, CDR1 is SGDLS and CDR2 is YYNGEE. V was clipped by 3 bases and J by 3 bases, with 10 bases between them. The CDR3 has 13 amino acids. CDR3 protein: CASSADGHYEQYF. The CDR3 nucleotides read TGTGCCAGCAGCGCCGACGGCCACTACGAGCAGTACTTC.

This clonotype was seen more than once but under ten times. The V gene is TRBV4-1, the J gene TRBJ1-2, with TRBD1 matching over 9 bases. CDR3 length equals 15 residues. In germline, CDR1 is MGHRA, CDR2 YSYEKL. Unmatched junction bases numbered 3, after V lost 0 bases and J lost 4 bases. In nucleotides, the CDR3 is TGCGCCAGCAGCCAAGAACAGGGGGCAATCTATGGCTACACCTTC. Translated, it gives CASSQEQGAIYGYTF.

The V gene is TRBV4-1, the J gene TRBJ1-2, with 9 positions matching TRBD1. Germline V gives CDR1 MGHRA, CDR2 YSYEKL. CDR3 length: 14 residues. V was pared by 4 bases and J by 6 bases, with 6 bases of the junction left unmatched. CDR3 coding DNA: TGCGCCAGCAGCCGTGGGACAGGGAGGGATGGCTACACCTTC. Translated: CASSRGTGRDGYTF.

The genes are TRBV14 and TRBJ2-7, with a possible D match to TRBD2 (6 bases). V lost 5 bases and J 2 bases, leaving 19 bases between the germline ends. CDR1 and CDR2 from the germline V gene are SGHDN and FVKESK. The CDR3 sequence is 16 residues long. The CDR3 spells CASSSTTRDFTYEQYF. In DNA form, the CDR3 reads TGTGCCAGCAGCTCGACGACCCGGGACTTTACCTACGAGCAGTACTTC. Full variable domain (missing parts from reference TRBV14 and TRBJ2-7): EAGVTQFPSHSVIEKGQTVTLRCDPISGHDNLYWYRRVMGKEIKFLLHFVKESKQDESGMPNNRFLAERTGGTYSTLKVQPAELEDSGVYFCASSSTTRDFTYEQYFGPGTRLTVT.

About this clonotype itself: Possible read error: a much larger clone is one base away. The J gene is TRBJ2-3, the V gene TRBV7-9, with D possibly being TRBD1 or TRBD2 (5 bases each). Per germline, CDR1 SEHNR and CDR2 FQNEAQ (reference sequence). The CDR3 is 14 amino acids. The CDR3: CAGSSDPRGDTQYF. In DNA, the CDR3 is TGTGCCGGCAGCTCAGACCCGAGGGGTGATACGCAGTATTTT.

This rearrangement joins TRBV4-1 to TRBJ2-7, with unresolved D. The CDR3 is made up of 13 amino acids. The germline CDR1 and CDR2 sequences are MGHRA and YSYEKL. The V end was cut by 1 base, the J end by 3 bases, with 7 bases between. The DNA for the CDR3 is TGCGCCAGCAGCCAAGGTCCGGGCTACGAGCAGTACTTC. Translation: CASSQGPGYEQYF.

The rearrangement links TRBV10-3 to TRBJ1-4; D not resolved. Germline V lookup: CDR1 ENHRY, CDR2 SYGVKD. The V end lost 3 bases, the J end lost 10 bases, and 15 bases lay between the germline ends. This CDR3 spans 14 amino acids. CDR3 sequence (DNA): TGTGCCATCAGTGATGACCCGGGTACTGGAAAACTGTTTTTT. It codes for CAISDDPGTGKLFF.

The chain links TRBV24-1 to TRBJ2-7, with D maybe TRBD2 (6 bases). V lost 10 bases to trimming and J lost 5 bases, with 14 bases between them. CDR1 KGHDR and CDR2 SFDVKD come from the germline V gene. CDR3 length: 12 amino acids. The CDR3 region has the DNA TGTGCCACGTCACAGCGGGCGGACGAGCAGTACTTC. Protein: CATSQRADEQYF.

A note on this clonotype: One junction end disagrees with the germline gene, perhaps due to a read error. The V call is TRBV28, the J call TRBJ1-5; the D gene is possibly TRBD1 (5 bases). Germline-derived CDR1 and CDR2 are MDHEN and SYDVKM. This CDR3 is built from 14 residues. Written as DNA, the CDR3 is TGTGCCAGCAGTTTTAGACAGAATGTTCAGCCCCAGCGTTTT. This gives the protein CASSFRQNVQPQRF.

V gene TRBV27 combines with J gene TRBJ1-5; TRBD1 might be the D (5 bases). Trimming pared 4 bases from V and 4 bases from J, leaving 8 bases between. The CDR3 loop spans 13 amino acids. In germline, CDR1 is MNHEY, CDR2 SMNVEV (reference sequence). CDR3 loop: CASSWQGNQPQHF. DNA for the CDR3: TGTGCCAGCAGTTGGCAGGGAAATCAGCCCCAGCATTTT.

This chain links TRBV7-9 with TRBJ1-2; D gene ambiguous. V was clipped by 1 base and J by 10 bases, with 4 bases between them. The germline V gene has CDR1 SEHNR and CDR2 FQNEAQ (reference sequence). This CDR3 is 10 amino acids long. CDR3 sequence: CASSLGSYTF. The CDR3 DNA is TGTGCCAGCAGCTTAGGGTCCTACACCTTC.

The table lists this clonotype with many counts. The rearrangement links TRBV29-1 to TRBJ1-2; D unclear. There are 13 residues in the CDR3. V gave up 2 bases and J gave up 7 bases, with 14 bases separating them. Germline values: CDR1 SQVTM, CDR2 ANQGSEA. The CDR3 here is CSVEPHGLFGYTF. DNA of the CDR3: TGCAGCGTTGAACCACACGGTCTTTTTGGCTACACCTTC. Using reference TRBV29-1 and TRBJ1-2 for the parts outside the CDR3, the full variable domain is SAVISQKPSRDICQRGTSLTIQCQVDSQVTMMFWYRQQPGQSLTLIATANQGSEATYESGFVIDKFPISRPNLTFSTLTVSNMSPEDSSIYLCSVEPHGLFGYTFGSGTRLTVV.

Note on this clonotype: Germline and junction disagree at one end, which may indicate a read error. The rearrangement links TRBV5-1 to TRBJ1-2; possibly TRBD1 for D (6 bases). CDR3 size: 13 residues. Germline assignment: CDR1 SGHRS and CDR2 YFSETQ. CDR3 loop: CTSSWTEDYGYTF. Written as DNA, the CDR3 is TGCACCAGCAGCTGGACAGAAGACTATGGCTACACCTTC. The variable domain in full, completed from reference TRBV5-1 and TRBJ1-2, reads KAGVTQTPRYLIKTRGQQVTLSCSPISGHRSVSWYQQTPGQGLQFLFEYFSETQRNKGNFPGRFSGRQFSNSRSEMNVSTLELGDSALYLCTSSWTEDYGYTFGSGTRLTVV.

This clonotype was detected only a few times. The genes are TRBV20-1 and TRBJ1-2; 11 positions match TRBD1. Germline CDR1 reads DFQATT; CDR2 reads SNEGSKA (reference sequence). Trimming took 1 base from V and 0 from J; bases not matched to a gene: 4. CDR3 length equals 16 residues. The CDR3 nucleotides read TGCAGTGCTAGAGGCTGGACAGGGGGCGCTAACTATGGCTACACCTTC. It is translated as CSARGWTGGANYGYTF.

In the case of this clonotype: This clone may be a read error of a much larger clone one base away. The chain carries TRBV7-9 and TRBJ1-1; D not certain. Germline CDR1 and CDR2: SEHNR and FQNEAQ (reference sequence). Trimming removed 2 bases at V and 4 bases at J, with 14 bases between. The CDR3 has 15 amino acids. The CDR3: CASSLMAGEGTEAFF. CDR3 nucleotide sequence: TGTGCCAGCAGCTTAATGGCAGGTGAAGGCACTGAAGCTTTCTTT.

The CDR3 DNA is TGTGCCAGTACCGAGACATTGAACACTGAAGCTTTCTTT. Its translation: CASTETLNTEAFF. This chain joins TRBV6-5 and TRBJ1-1; D uncertain. Germline CDR1 is MNHEY and CDR2 is SVGAGI. This CDR3 contains 13 residues. Trimming left V 9 bases short and J 0 bases short, with 11 bases between.

The chain couples TRBV27 to TRBJ2-7, with TRBD1 matching over 10 bases. The CDR3 length is 14 residues. Losses at the gene ends were 6 bases for V and 2 bases for J; bases not matched to a gene: 4. Germline loops: CDR1 MNHEY, CDR2 SMNVEV (reference sequence). CDR3 in amino acids: CASRWTGGAYEQYF. The CDR3 coding sequence is TGTGCCAGCAGGTGGACAGGGGGAGCCTACGAGCAGTACTTC.